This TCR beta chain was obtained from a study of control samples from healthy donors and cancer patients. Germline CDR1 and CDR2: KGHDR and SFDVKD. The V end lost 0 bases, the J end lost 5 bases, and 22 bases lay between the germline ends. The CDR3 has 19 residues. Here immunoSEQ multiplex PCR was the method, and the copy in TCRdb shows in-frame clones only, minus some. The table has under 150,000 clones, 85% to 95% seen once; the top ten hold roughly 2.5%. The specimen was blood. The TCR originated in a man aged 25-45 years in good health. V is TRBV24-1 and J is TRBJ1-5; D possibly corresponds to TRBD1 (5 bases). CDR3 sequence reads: CATSDLQYWDRYRDQPQHF. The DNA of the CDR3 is TGTGCCACCAGTGATTTGCAGTATTGGGACCGATATAGGGATCAGCCCCAGCATTTT.